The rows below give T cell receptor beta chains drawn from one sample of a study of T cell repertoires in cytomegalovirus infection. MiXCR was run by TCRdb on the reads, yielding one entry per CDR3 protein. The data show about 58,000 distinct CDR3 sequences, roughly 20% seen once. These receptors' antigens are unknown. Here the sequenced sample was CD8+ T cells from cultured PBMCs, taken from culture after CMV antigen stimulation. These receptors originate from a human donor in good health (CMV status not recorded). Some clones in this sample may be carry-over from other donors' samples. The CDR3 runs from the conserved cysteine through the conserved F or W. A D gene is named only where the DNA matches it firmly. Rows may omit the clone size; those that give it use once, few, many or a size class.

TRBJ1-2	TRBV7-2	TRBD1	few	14	CASSWTGANYGYTF	TGTGCCAGCAGCTGGACAGGGGCTAACTATGGCTACACCTTC
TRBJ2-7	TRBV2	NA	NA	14	CASSKTSYSHEQYF	TGTGCCAGCAGTAAGACTAGTTATTCCCACGAGCAGTACTTC
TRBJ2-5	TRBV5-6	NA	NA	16	CASSSAGAYKRETQYF	TGTGCCAGCAGCTCTGCCGGGGCTTACAAGAGGGAGACCCAGTACTTC
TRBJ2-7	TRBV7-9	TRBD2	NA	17	CASSLATGLAGGHEQYF	TGTGCCAGCAGCTTAGCTACCGGACTAGCGGGGGGTCACGAGCAGTACTTC
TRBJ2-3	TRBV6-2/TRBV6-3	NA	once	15	CASSYSSGFTDTQYF	TGTGCCAGCAGTTACTCGAGCGGATTCACAGATACGCAGTATTTT
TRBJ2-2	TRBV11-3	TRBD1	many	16	CASSSWDRGSAGELFF	TGTGCCAGCAGCTCATGGGACAGGGGGTCCGCCGGGGAGCTGTTTTTT
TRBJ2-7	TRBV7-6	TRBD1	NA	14	CASSSGQGAGEQYF	TGTGCCAGCAGCTCGGGACAGGGGGCGGGTGAGCAGTACTTC
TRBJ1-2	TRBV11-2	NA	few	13	CASSFGSNYGYTF	TGTGCCAGCAGCTTCGGGTCTAACTATGGCTACACCTTC
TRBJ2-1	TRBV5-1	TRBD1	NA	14	CASSTRTGVNEQFF	TGCGCCAGCAGCACCAGGACAGGGGTCAATGAGCAGTTCTTC
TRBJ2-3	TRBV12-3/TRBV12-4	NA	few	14	CASSFLIGKDTQYF	TGTGCCAGCAGTTTTTTGATAGGGAAAGATACGCAGTATTTT
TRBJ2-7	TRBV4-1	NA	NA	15	CASSQERQGLYEQYF	TGCGCCAGCAGCCAAGAGAGGCAGGGGTTATACGAGCAGTACTTC
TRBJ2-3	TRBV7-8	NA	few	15	CASSPPAGSTDTQYF	TGTGCCAGCAGCCCCCCAGCGGGCAGCACAGATACGCAGTATTTT
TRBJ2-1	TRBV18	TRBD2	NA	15	CASSPRAGENNEQFF	TGTGCCAGCTCACCACGAGCGGGAGAGAACAATGAGCAGTTCTTC
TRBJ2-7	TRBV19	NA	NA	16	CASSIGGAAGAYEQYF	TGTGCCAGTAGTATTGGAGGGGCGGCAGGTGCCTACGAGCAGTACTTC
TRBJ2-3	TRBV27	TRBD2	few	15	CASSFLAGGPDTQYF	TGTGCCAGCAGTTTTCTAGCGGGAGGGCCGGATACGCAGTATTTT
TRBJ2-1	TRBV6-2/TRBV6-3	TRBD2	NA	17	CASSYLAGGGSYNEQFF	TGTGCCAGCAGTTACCTAGCGGGAGGGGGCTCCTACAATGAGCAGTTCTTC
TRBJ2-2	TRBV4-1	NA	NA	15	CASSQDISDTGELFF	TGCGCCAGCAGCCAAGATATTAGCGACACCGGGGAGCTGTTTTTT
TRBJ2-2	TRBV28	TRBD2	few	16	CASSPVTSTNTGELFF	TGTGCCAGCAGTCCGGTGACTAGCACGAACACCGGGGAGCTGTTTTTT
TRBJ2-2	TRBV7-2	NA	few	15	CASSLIAENTGELFF	TGTGCCAGCAGCTTAATCGCGGAGAACACCGGGGAGCTGTTTTTT
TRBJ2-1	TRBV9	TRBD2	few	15	CASSDPGLAGDEQFF	TGTGCCAGCAGCGACCCGGGACTAGCGGGAGATGAGCAGTTCTTC
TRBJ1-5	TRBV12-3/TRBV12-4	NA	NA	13	CASSLLGNQPQHF	TGTGCCAGCAGTTTACTAGGGAATCAGCCCCAGCATTTT
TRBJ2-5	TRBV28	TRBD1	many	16	CASSFTGGIYQETQYF	TGTGCCAGCAGCTTTACAGGGGGCATTTACCAAGAGACCCAGTACTTC
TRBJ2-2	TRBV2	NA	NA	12	CGLGANTGELFF	TGTGGCCTGGGGGCGAACACCGGGGAGCTGTTTTTT
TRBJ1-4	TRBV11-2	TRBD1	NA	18	CASSNRDRGRGTNEKLFF	TGTGCCAGCAGCAACCGGGACAGGGGACGGGGGACTAATGAAAAACTGTTTTTT
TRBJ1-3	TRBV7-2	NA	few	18	CASSLASRFRLSGNTIYF	TGTGCCAGCAGCTTAGCCAGTCGATTCAGGCTAAGTGGAAACACCATATATTTT
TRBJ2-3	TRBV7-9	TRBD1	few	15	CASSPGQGNTDTQYF	TGTGCCAGCAGCCCAGGACAGGGGAACACAGATACGCAGTATTTT
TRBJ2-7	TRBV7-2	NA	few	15	CASSSRDTGPNEQYF	TGTGCCAGCAGCTCTAGGGACACCGGCCCCAACGAGCAGTACTTC
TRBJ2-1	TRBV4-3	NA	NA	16	CASSQDYFALPLGQFF	TGCGCCAGCAGCCAAGATTATTTCGCTCTACCGCTTGGGCAGTTCTTC
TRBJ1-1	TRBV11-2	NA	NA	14	CASSPSGASTEAFF	TGTGCCAGCAGCCCCTCAGGGGCGAGCACTGAAGCTTTCTTT
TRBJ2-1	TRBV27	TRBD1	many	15	CASSPDRGGYNEQFF	TGTGCCAGCAGTCCAGACAGGGGCGGGTACAATGAGCAGTTCTTC
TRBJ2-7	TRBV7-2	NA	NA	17	CASSPQWGEEGPYEQYF	TGTGCCAGCAGCCCGCAATGGGGGGAAGAGGGGCCGTACGAGCAGTACTTC
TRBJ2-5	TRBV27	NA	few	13	CASSFGQGVAQYF	TGTGCCAGCAGTTTCGGGCAGGGAGTGGCCCAGTACTTC
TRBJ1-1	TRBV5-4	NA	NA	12	CASSLSFSEAFF	TGTGCCAGCAGCTTGAGCTTCTCTGAAGCTTTCTTT
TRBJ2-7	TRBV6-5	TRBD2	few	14	CASSSGLAGYEQYF	TGTGCCAGCAGTTCCGGACTAGCGGGCTACGAGCAGTACTTC
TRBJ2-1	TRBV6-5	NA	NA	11	CASSSFNEQFF	TGTGCCAGCAGTTCGTTCAATGAGCAGTTCTTC
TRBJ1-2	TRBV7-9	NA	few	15	CASSLAGGRLVGYTF	TGTGCCAGCAGCTTAGCAGGTGGCAGATTAGTTGGCTACACCTTC
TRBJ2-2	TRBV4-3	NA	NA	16	CASSQVAGTNTGELFF	TGCGCCAGCAGCCAAGTAGCCGGGACGAACACCGGGGAGCTGTTTTTT
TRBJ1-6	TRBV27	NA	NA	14	CASMISGSNSPLHF	TGTGCCAGCATGATCTCAGGGTCTAATTCACCCCTCCACTTT
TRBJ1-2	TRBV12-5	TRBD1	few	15	CASGSPTGRDYGYTF	TGTGCTAGTGGTTCCCCGACAGGGCGGGACTATGGCTACACCTTC
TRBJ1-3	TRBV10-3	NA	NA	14	CAIIRYHSGNTIYF	TGTGCCATCATCCGGTACCACTCTGGAAACACCATATATTTT
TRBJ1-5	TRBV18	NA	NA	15	CASSPQQGYNQPQHF	TGTGCCAGCTCACCACAACAGGGTTACAATCAGCCCCAGCATTTT
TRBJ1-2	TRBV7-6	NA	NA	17	CASSFGIGGGPESGYTF	TGTGCCAGCAGCTTCGGGATTGGCGGGGGGCCGGAAAGTGGCTACACCTTC
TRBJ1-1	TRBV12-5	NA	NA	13	CASGFGGFAEAFF	TGTGCTAGTGGTTTCGGGGGATTCGCTGAAGCTTTCTTT
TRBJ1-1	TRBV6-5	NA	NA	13	CASSWEANTEAFF	TGTGCCAGCAGTTGGGAAGCGAACACTGAAGCTTTCTTT
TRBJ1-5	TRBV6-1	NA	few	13	CASTLGGAQPQHF	TGTGCCAGCACCTTAGGCGGGGCTCAGCCCCAGCATTTT
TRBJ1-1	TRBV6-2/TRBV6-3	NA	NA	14	CASRERGLNTEAFF	TGTGCCAGCCGTGAGCGGGGGCTTAACACTGAAGCTTTCTTT
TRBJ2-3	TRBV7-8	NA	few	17	CASSHPRGSTNTDTQYF	TGTGCCAGCAGCCATCCCCGGGGTAGCACCAACACAGATACGCAGTATTTT
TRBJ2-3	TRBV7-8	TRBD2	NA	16	CASSSRLAGDTDTQYF	TGTGCCAGCAGCTCCCGACTAGCGGGGGACACAGATACGCAGTATTTT